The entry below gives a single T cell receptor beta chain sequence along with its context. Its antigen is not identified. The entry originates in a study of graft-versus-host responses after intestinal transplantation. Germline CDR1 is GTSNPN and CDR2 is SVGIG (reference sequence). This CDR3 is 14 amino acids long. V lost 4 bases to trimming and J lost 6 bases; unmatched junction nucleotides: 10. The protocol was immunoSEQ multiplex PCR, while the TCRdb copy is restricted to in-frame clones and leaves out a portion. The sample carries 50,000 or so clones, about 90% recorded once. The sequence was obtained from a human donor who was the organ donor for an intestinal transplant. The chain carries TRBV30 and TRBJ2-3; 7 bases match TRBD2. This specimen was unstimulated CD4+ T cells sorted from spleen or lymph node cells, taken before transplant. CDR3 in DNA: TGTGCCTGGACTGTTAGGCGGGGGAGGGATACGCAGTATTTT. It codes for CAWTVRRGRDTQYF. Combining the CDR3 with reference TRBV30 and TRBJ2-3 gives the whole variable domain SQTIHQWPATLVQPVGSPLSLECTVEGTSNPNLYWYRQAAGRGLQLLFYSVGIGQISSEVPQNLSASRPQDRQFILSSKKLLLSDSGFYLCAWTVRRGRDTQYFGPGTRLTVL.